The rows below give T cell receptor beta chains drawn from one sample of a study of CD8 T cells in Susac syndrome. TCRdb redid the calling of the immunoSEQ multiplex PCR reads with MiXCR, one entry per CDR3 protein. The sample holds almost 450,000 distinct CDR3 sequences, more than 80% seen once. Sequencing input: CD8+ T cells from PBMCs. These TCRs come from a human donor with multiple sclerosis. Each CDR3 is given with its conserved first and last residue. The D gene is left open where the match is weak. Clone size, where shown, is once, few, many, or a class for clones that have expanded.

CDR3nt	CDR3aa	v_gene	j_gene	d_gene	abundance
TGTGCCAGCAGTGAGGCTAATTCACCCTACGAGCAGTACTTC	CASSEANSPYEQYF	TRBV11-2	TRBJ2-7	NA	NA
TGTGCCAGCAGCGATGGACTAGCGGTCAATGAGCAGTTCTTC	CASSDGLAVNEQFF	TRBV6-5	TRBJ2-1	TRBD2	NA
TGCAGCGTTGAAGAGGACCTACGGACAGCCATTAACTATGGCTACACCTTC	CSVEEDLRTAINYGYTF	TRBV29-1	TRBJ1-2	NA	NA
TGTGCCAGCAGCGTAGTGGGCGGTGACTCTGGAAACACCATATATTTT	CASSVVGGDSGNTIYF	TRBV9	TRBJ1-3	NA	NA
TGCGCCAGCAGCCAAGGACTAGAAGCACAAGAGACCCAGTACTTC	CASSQGLEAQETQYF	TRBV4-1	TRBJ2-5	NA	NA
TGCAGCGTCCTACCCGGGACACCGTACACTGAAGCTTTCTTT	CSVLPGTPYTEAFF	TRBV29-1	TRBJ1-1	NA	NA
TGCAGTGCTAGAAAACGGGGCTCCTACAATGAGCAGTTCTTC	CSARKRGSYNEQFF	TRBV20-1	TRBJ2-1	NA	NA
TGTGCCAGCAGTCTTTCACGACAGGGGGATGTCGGGGAGCTGTTTTTT	CASSLSRQGDVGELFF	TRBV27	TRBJ2-2	TRBD1	NA
TGCGCCAGCAGCTTGGGTGAGGGCCCCGCCTACAATGAGCAGTTCTTC	CASSLGEGPAYNEQFF	TRBV5-1	TRBJ2-1	NA	NA
TGTGCCAGCAGTTCTGAGGCGAACACCGGGGAGCTGTTTTTT	CASSSEANTGELFF	TRBV12-3/TRBV12-4	TRBJ2-2	NA	NA
TGTGCCAGCAGTTTATGGGCGGGAGGGGTCAATGAGCAGTTCTTC	CASSLWAGGVNEQFF	TRBV28	TRBJ2-1	TRBD2	NA
TGTGCGCGATCGGTAGGGATCTCCTACGAGCAGTACTTC	CARSVGISYEQYF	TRBV30	TRBJ2-7	NA	NA
TGTGCCAGCAGTTTTGGCGGTCTCTACGAGCAGTACTTC	CASSFGGLYEQYF	TRBV27	TRBJ2-7	NA	few
TGTGCCAGCAGCCAAGATCCGGGGAGCTACGCTGAAGCTTTCTTT	CASSQDPGSYAEAFF	TRBV14	TRBJ1-1	NA	NA
TGTGCCAGCAGCTCGAGCTGGGGTAGCGGGATGAATACGCAGTATTTT	CASSSSWGSGMNTQYF	TRBV5-4	TRBJ2-3	TRBD2	once
TGTGCCAGCAGTCTAGGACAGGGGATTTCACCCCTCCACTTT	CASSLGQGISPLHF	TRBV27	TRBJ1-6	TRBD1	NA
TGTGCCAGTCATCCACAGGGACTAGAAAGCACCGAGCAGTACTTC	CASHPQGLESTEQYF	TRBV19	TRBJ2-7	TRBD2	NA
TGTGCCAGCAGCTTAACAGGGGTCGAAGCTTTCTTT	CASSLTGVEAFF	TRBV7-2	TRBJ1-1	TRBD1	NA
TGTGCCAGCAGTCCCCGACTAGGCCCGGAGCAGTTCTTC	CASSPRLGPEQFF	TRBV27	TRBJ2-1	NA	NA
TGCGCCAGCAGCCAAGCTTCCGGACTAGCACTCACAGATACGCAGTATTTT	CASSQASGLALTDTQYF	TRBV4-1	TRBJ2-3	TRBD2	NA
TGTGCCAGCAGTTACTCAGGGACAACACAAGAGACCCAGTACTTC	CASSYSGTTQETQYF	TRBV6-6	TRBJ2-5	NA	few
TGTGCCAGTAGTATAGATCTATTAAGGTACGGAGCCAACACTGAAGCTTTCTTT	CASSIDLLRYGANTEAFF	TRBV19	TRBJ1-1	NA	NA
TGTGCCAGCAGTCCGACTTTTCCCAATGAGCAGTTCTTC	CASSPTFPNEQFF	TRBV12-3/TRBV12-4	TRBJ2-1	NA	once
TGTGCCAGCAGCTTGACAGGTTTAGAGACCCAGTACTTC	CASSLTGLETQYF	TRBV12-3/TRBV12-4	TRBJ2-5	NA	NA
TGTGCCAGCAGTTCAAGGACAGGAACCTACGAGCAGTACTTC	CASSSRTGTYEQYF	TRBV28	TRBJ2-7	TRBD1	NA
TGCGCCAGCAGCGGGGGGACGGGCGACTATGGCTACACCTTC	CASSGGTGDYGYTF	TRBV5-1	TRBJ1-2	NA	NA
TGTGCCAGCAGCGCCCCCGAGACAGGACACTACGAGCAGTACTTC	CASSAPETGHYEQYF	TRBV9	TRBJ2-7	NA	NA
TGCAGTGCTAGCCCCGGGGTAGCTGAGAGCTACGAGCAGTACTTC	CSASPGVAESYEQYF	TRBV20-1	TRBJ2-7	NA	NA
TGTGCCAGCAGTACGGGGAGGCGCGAGGAAAAACTGTTTTTT	CASSTGRREEKLFF	TRBV6-6	TRBJ1-4	NA	NA
TGTGCCAGCAGCTTAGTTGACAGGGGAGAAAACAATGAGCAGTTCTTC	CASSLVDRGENNEQFF	TRBV11-2	TRBJ2-1	TRBD1	NA
TGTGCCAGCAGCCCCGGGACTACCCTAGGCGGGGAGCTGTTTTTT	CASSPGTTLGGELFF	TRBV11-2	TRBJ2-2	TRBD2	NA
TGCGCCAGCAGCCAAGAGATTTTGACTAGTCCGACAATCAATGAGCAGTTCTTC	CASSQEILTSPTINEQFF	TRBV4-1	TRBJ2-1	NA	NA
TGTGCCAGCAGTAGTAGGCAGGACTACAATGAGCAGTTCTTC	CASSSRQDYNEQFF	TRBV28	TRBJ2-1	NA	NA
TGTGCCAGCAGTTTAAACTACCAAGAGACCCAGTACTTC	CASSLNYQETQYF	TRBV12-3/TRBV12-4	TRBJ2-5	NA	NA
TGTGCCACCAGCAGAGATGGGTCCGGGACCGAGCAGTTCTTC	CATSRDGSGTEQFF	TRBV15	TRBJ2-1	NA	NA
TGTGCCAGCAGCCAAGCGGGGATAGCGGGGGGAAGGTCAGATACGCAGTATTTT	CASSQAGIAGGRSDTQYF	TRBV3-1	TRBJ2-3	TRBD2	NA
TGCAGCGCATTAGGCTGGGGCTACGAGCAGTACTTC	CSALGWGYEQYF	TRBV29-1	TRBJ2-7	NA	NA
TGTGCCAGCAGCTCCGGAGCTTCAGATACGCGGTATTTT	CASSSGASDTRYF	TRBV3-1	TRBJ2-3	NA	NA
TGTGCCAGCAGCTTGGAGTCGGGTGGAACCTACAATGAGCAGTTCTTC	CASSLESGGTYNEQFF	TRBV5-6	TRBJ2-1	NA	NA
TGCAGTGTTGGGGGGCTAAGGAGGGACGAGCAGTACTTC	CSVGGLRRDEQYF	TRBV20-1	TRBJ2-7	NA	NA
TGCAGCGTATGGGACGGTGGGGTGCGTTCACCCCTCCACTTT	CSVWDGGVRSPLHF	TRBV29-1	TRBJ1-6	NA	NA
TGCGCCAGCAGCCTTCCGGGACAGGGCCCTGAAGCTTTCTTT	CASSLPGQGPEAFF	TRBV4-1	TRBJ1-1	TRBD1	NA
TGTGCCAGCAGTGACGGGACAGGATATGGCTACACCTTC	CASSDGTGYGYTF	TRBV12-3/TRBV12-4	TRBJ1-2	TRBD1	NA
TGTGCCAGCAGCTTAGCGGGTGGGGGAGGGCTGGGAGAGACCCAGTACTTC	CASSLAGGGGLGETQYF	TRBV7-8	TRBJ2-5	TRBD2	NA
TGCAGTGCCCCCTCCAAAGGGCGGGCCGCCTACGAGCAGTACTTC	CSAPSKGRAAYEQYF	TRBV20-1	TRBJ2-7	NA	NA
TGCACCGGAGAGGGGCTAGGCACTGAAGCTTTCTTT	CTGEGLGTEAFF	TRBV20-1	TRBJ1-1	NA	NA